This entry describes one TCR beta chain. These data come from a study of T cells in narcolepsy. The table came from immunoSEQ multiplex PCR; TCRdb's copy has only in-frame clones and leaves some out. The sample lists around 32,000 clones, roughly four fifths occurring once. V gave up 5 bases and J gave up 10 bases, with 20 bases separating them. This CDR3 is built from 14 residues. Germline CDR1 LNHDA, CDR2 SQIVND (reference sequence). Specimen: memory (CD45RA-) CD4+ T cells from blood. This sequence joins TRBV19 and TRBJ1-1; D ambiguous. This sequence originates from a human donor in good health. CDR3 amino acids: CASSYSTTAVGAFF. DNA of the CDR3: TGTGCCAGTAGTTACTCCACCACAGCCGTCGGAGCTTTCTTT.